Given below is one T cell receptor beta chain in context. The sample is drawn from a study of blood T cell repertoires in COVID-19. Whole-study context: COVID-19 samples collected from the United States, Italy and Spain covered acute and convalescent phases.

Germline CDR1 and CDR2: SNHLY and FYNNEI. This CDR3 is 14 amino acids long. V was shortened by 0 bases and J by 8 bases, with 13 bases between the two germline ends. In the source study's methods: It was from reference gene primer amplification that nucleated cell counts were estimated. The protocol was immunoSEQ multiplex PCR, while the TCRdb copy is restricted to in-frame clones and leaves out a portion. V, J and clone size reflect that table, while D and trimming were determined from the DNA. The sample includes tens of thousands of clones, about 85% seen only once; the top ten take approximately 2.9%.

The sequence was collected from a woman aged 50 to 65 with active or convalescent COVID-19. The chain links TRBV2 to TRBJ1-2, with D possibly matching TRBD1 (6 bases). The specimen sequenced was peripheral blood. For the CDR3, the DNA is TGTGCCAGCAGTGAAGCGGGGGGGGCGCGGGGCTACACCTTC. As protein: CASSEAGGARGYTF.